What follows are 26 T cell receptor beta chains derived from one specimen sequenced in a study of cytotoxic CD8 clonotypes in ibrutinib-treated CLL (dated by TCRdb to the early 2020s). The library was obtained by the immunoSEQ multiplex PCR assay. This is the immuneACCESS table as TCRdb keeps it, with only in-frame sequences that have V and J called. A part of the clones is gone; compared with another copy, unresolved V genes explain less than half, and the rest is unexplained. Present in this sample are approximately 50,000 clones, about 70% of which were seen just once. The ten biggest clones cover roughly 12% of the sample. According to the study, the label for this sample's time point signals: about a year on ibrutinib. This specimen consisted of PBMCs, obtained after 12 months of ibrutinib treatment. Receptors originate from a human donor with chronic lymphocytic leukemia.

The J gene is TRBJ2-1, the V gene TRBV19; D unresolved. Between the trimmed V and J ends, which lost 4 bases and 0 bases, there was a span of 10 bases. This CDR3 spans 15 amino acids. Germline V gene lookup returns CDR1 LNHDA and CDR2 SQIVND (reference sequence). CDR3 loop: CASSKRSSSYNEQFF. The CDR3 DNA reads as TGTGCCAGTAGTAAACGCTCAAGCTCCTACAATGAGCAGTTCTTC. Supplemented by reference TRBV19 and TRBJ2-1, the full variable domain reads DGGITQSPKYLFRKEGQNVTLSCEQNLNHDAMYWYRQDPGQGLRLIYYSQIVNDFQKGDIAEGYSVSREKKESFPLTVTSAQKNPTAFYLCASSKRSSSYNEQFFGPGTRLTVL.

This rearrangement joins TRBV9 to TRBJ2-5; TRBD1 matches 8 bases. The ends lost 3 bases at V and 4 bases at J; junction bases unmatched: 5. CDR3 size: 14 residues. Per germline, CDR1 SGDLS and CDR2 YYNGEE. The CDR3 nucleotides read TGTGCCAGCAGCGCCGAAACAGGGGGAGAGACCCAGTACTTC. It translates to CASSAETGGETQYF.

The rearrangement uses TRBV9 and TRBJ1-3; D is ambiguous. This CDR3 has 15 residues. V lost 8 bases, J lost 0 bases, and 15 bases lay in between. The germline CDR1 and CDR2 sequences are SGDLS and YYNGEE. The CDR3 is CASAGRSFSGNTIYF. In nucleotides, the CDR3 is TGTGCCAGTGCGGGGAGGTCCTTCTCTGGAAACACCATATATTTT.

The chain links TRBV5-1 to TRBJ1-4, with 9 bases lining up with TRBD1. The CDR3 is 15 amino acids. Germline CDR1 reads SGHRS; CDR2 reads YFSETQ. Trimming took 4 bases from V and 8 from J; bases not matched to a gene: 9. The CDR3 loop is CASSPRDRAREKLFF. In DNA, the CDR3 is TGCGCCAGCAGCCCTAGGGACAGGGCTCGCGAAAAACTGTTTTTT.

This chain links TRBV28 with TRBJ2-5; D gene ambiguous. Trimming took 2 bases from V and 5 from J, leaving 12 bases between them. This CDR3 region has 14 residues. Germline loops: CDR1 MDHEN, CDR2 SYDVKM. The DNA for the CDR3 is TGTGCCAGCAGTTTACCTCCCGACGCCGAGACCCAGTACTTC. Translated: CASSLPPDAETQYF.

This clone occurred a few times. V is TRBV5-1 and J is TRBJ1-1, with no clear D. Germline V gives CDR1 SGHRS, CDR2 YFSETQ. V shed 1 base and J shed 0 bases, with 7 bases lying between them. The CDR3 is 14 amino acids. The DNA for the CDR3 is TGCGCCAGCAGCTTGATGGCGATGAACACTGAAGCTTTCTTT. Translation gives CASSLMAMNTEAFF.

The rearrangement links TRBV25-1 to TRBJ2-2; D is possibly TRBD1 or TRBD2 (6 bases each). The CDR3 is 14 amino acids. CDR1 MGHDK and CDR2 SYGVNS come from the germline V gene. V shed 6 bases and J shed 6 bases, with 14 bases lying between them. The CDR3 protein is CASSPLGGAGELFF. The CDR3 nucleotides read TGTGCCAGCAGCCCCCTCGGGGGCGCCGGGGAGCTGTTTTTT. Looking up the rest from reference TRBV25-1 and TRBJ2-2 gives the full variable domain: EADIYQTPRYLVIGTGKKITLECSQTMGHDKMYWYQQDPGMELHLIHYSYGVNSTEKGDLSSESTVSRIRTEHFPLTLESARPSHTSQYLCASSPLGGAGELFFGEGSRLTVL.

The chain couples TRBV11-1 to TRBJ2-7, with TRBD1 matching over 8 bases. This CDR3 has 14 residues. The germline CDR1 and CDR2 sequences are SGHAT and FQDESV (reference sequence). With V trimmed by 1 base and J by 6 bases, 5 bases remained unmatched. In DNA form, the CDR3 reads TGTGCCAGCAGCTTAGGGGACGGGACAGGCGAGCAGTACTTC. It encodes CASSLGDGTGEQYF.

The CDR3 DNA reads as TGCGCCAGCAGCCAAGATTCTCACAGGTCGGAAGGGGAGACCCAGTACTTC. This sequence encodes CASSQDSHRSEGETQYF. The chain joins TRBV4-1 to TRBJ2-5; tentatively, D is TRBD1 (5 bases). The CDR3 length is 17 residues. V was trimmed by 0 bases and J by 5 bases, leaving 19 bases between them. Germline CDR1 MGHRA, CDR2 YSYEKL.

The chain uses TRBV6-6 and TRBJ2-1, with TRBD2 matching 14 bases. The length of the CDR3 is 16 residues. Germline V gives CDR1 MNHNY, CDR2 SVGAGI (reference sequence). Trimming took 5 bases from V and 9 from J; bases not matched to a gene: 9. The CDR3 is CASSQTTSGGVFEQFF. The CDR3 bases are TGTGCCAGCAGTCAAACGACTAGCGGGGGGGTGTTTGAGCAGTTCTTC.

The chain uses TRBV20-1 and TRBJ2-7, with 7 bases matching TRBD1. V shed 6 bases, J shed 4 bases, and the junction held 3 bases outside the gene matches. CDR3 length: 11 residues. Germline CDR1 reads DFQATT; CDR2 reads SNEGSKA (reference sequence). The CDR3 DNA reads as TGCAGTGCAGGGGGCGCATACGAGCAGTACTTC. This codes for CSAGGAYEQYF.

V and J are TRBV10-3 and TRBJ1-2; D call uncertain. Germline V gene lookup returns CDR1 ENHRY and CDR2 SYGVKD. There are 13 residues in the CDR3. The V and J ends lost 10 bases and 0 bases respectively, with 12 bases between them. The CDR3 is CATDDGANYGYTF. The CDR3 DNA sequence: TGTGCCACGGACGACGGGGCTAACTATGGCTACACCTTC.

The genes are TRBV5-6 and TRBJ1-1, with 9 bases matching TRBD1. V trimming: 4 bases; J trimming: 0 bases; junction bases outside the gene matches: 7. Germline V gene lookup returns CDR1 SGHDT and CDR2 YYEEEE. This CDR3 has 16 residues. CDR3 sequence (DNA): TGTGCCAGCAGCGGGAGGGACAGGGCATTGAACACTGAAGCTTTCTTT. Its protein product is CASSGRDRALNTEAFF.

The chain links TRBV11-2 to TRBJ1-6; D might be TRBD1 (5 bases). The V and J ends lost 5 bases and 5 bases respectively, with 10 bases between them. This CDR3 is built from 14 residues. Per the germline V gene, CDR1 is SGHAT and CDR2 is FQNNGV. CDR3 sequence: CASSPPGDNSPLHF. CDR3 sequence (DNA): TGTGCCAGCAGCCCCCCGGGGGATAATTCACCCCTCCACTTT.

The genes are TRBV11-1 and TRBJ2-7; D might be TRBD1 (6 bases). Deletions cut 10 bases from V and 2 bases from J, with 18 bases between. The CDR3 spans 14 residues. CDR1 SGHAT and CDR2 FQDESV come from the germline V gene (reference sequence). CDR3 loop: CATNPGDNTYEQYF. CDR3 sequence (DNA): TGTGCCACCAACCCCGGGGACAACACCTACGAGCAGTACTTC.

The rearrangement joins TRBV7-6 to TRBJ2-1, with 7 bases matching TRBD1. The junction had 0 bases not matched to a gene; V was cut back by 4 bases and J by 3 bases. This CDR3 region has 13 residues. The germline V gene encodes CDR1 SGHVS and CDR2 FNYEAQ. CDR3 sequence (DNA): TGTGCCAGCAGCTGGGACAGCTACAATGAGCAGTTCTTC. Translating gives CASSWDSYNEQFF.

The V gene is TRBV2, the J gene TRBJ2-3, with 9 positions matching TRBD1. This CDR3 has 15 residues. From germline, CDR1 is SNHLY and CDR2 FYNNEI. V trimming: 2 bases; J trimming: 4 bases; junction bases outside the gene matches: 4. CDR3 in DNA: TGTGCCAGCAGTGAATCGGGACAGGGTGCAGATACGCAGTATTTT. Translation: CASSESGQGADTQYF.

V and J are TRBV9 and TRBJ2-6; TRBD1 agrees at 7 bases. This CDR3 comprises 17 residues. Germline loops: CDR1 SGDLS, CDR2 YYNGEE. J was trimmed by 0 bases and V by 3 bases; bases with no gene match: 6. The CDR3 bases are TGTGCCAGCAGCGGGGACAGTAACCTCTCTGGGGCCAACGTCCTGACTTTC. It translates to CASSGDSNLSGANVLTF.

This clone has just one count. The rearrangement links TRBV7-9 to TRBJ1-4; a possible D gene is TRBD1 (5 bases). Trimming removed 5 bases at V and 8 bases at J, with 18 bases between. The CDR3 is 15 amino acids. The germline V gene encodes CDR1 SEHNR and CDR2 FQNEAQ (reference sequence). The CDR3 protein is CASSPRQGRGEKLFF. The DNA for the CDR3 is TGTGCCAGCAGCCCTCGTCAGGGAAGAGGCGAAAAACTGTTTTTT.

The gene calls are TRBV5-4 and TRBJ1-3; no reliable D call. This CDR3 is built from 16 residues. Per germline, CDR1 SGHNT and CDR2 YYREEE (reference sequence). V was cut by 4 bases and J by 0 bases, with 14 bases left in between. The CDR3 loop is CASSRNNGYSGNTIYF. The CDR3 nucleotides are TGTGCCAGCAGCCGGAATAACGGGTACTCTGGAAACACCATATATTTT.

This clone was seen a few times. J is TRBJ2-2 and V is TRBV5-8; D gene unclear. The CDR3 runs 14 residues. Germline loops: CDR1 SGHTS, CDR2 YDEGEE. The ends were cut back, 0 bases at V and 3 bases at J, with 6 bases in the middle. CDR3 sequence (DNA): TGTGCCAGCAGCTTGGCAGTTTACACCGGGGAGCTGTTTTTT. This gives the protein CASSLAVYTGELFF.

This CDR3 reads CASSPPASGKGEQYF. Here the CDR3 DNA reads TGTGCCAGCTCACCACCGGCTAGCGGAAAGGGCGAGCAGTACTTC. The chain combines TRBV18 with TRBJ2-7; 7 positions match TRBD2. Losses at the gene ends were 0 bases for V and 6 bases for J; bases not matched to a gene: 8. There are 15 residues in the CDR3. Germline-derived CDR1 and CDR2 are KGHSH and LQKENI.

This sequence joins TRBV5-1 and TRBJ2-1, with D possibly TRBD1 on 5 matching bases. The CDR3 sequence is 16 residues long. Trimming shortened V by 0 bases and J by 2 bases, and 12 bases separated the two germline ends. Germline V CDR1 and CDR2: SGHRS, YFSETQ. The CDR3 nucleotides read TGCGCCAGCAGCTTGGAAACCCAGGGTGCCTACAATGAGCAGTTCTTC. Amino acids: CASSLETQGAYNEQFF. Full variable domain (remainder filled in from reference TRBV5-1 and TRBJ2-1): KAGVTQTPRYLIKTRGQQVTLSCSPISGHRSVSWYQQTPGQGLQFLFEYFSETQRNKGNFPGRFSGRQFSNSRSEMNVSTLELGDSALYLCASSLETQGAYNEQFFGPGTRLTVL.

This sequence joins TRBV13 and TRBJ1-1; D not certain. The CDR3 is made up of 11 amino acids. V lost 5 bases and J lost 10, with 11 bases in between. Germline values: CDR1 PRHDT, CDR2 FYEKMQ (reference sequence). CDR3 residues: CASSPMVRAFF. The CDR3 DNA reads TGTGCCAGCAGCCCCATGGTTCGAGCTTTCTTT.

This chain uses TRBV5-5 with TRBJ1-4; no reliable D call. The CDR3 length is 14 residues. Trimming stripped 1 base from V and 7 bases from J, with 11 bases between. From germline, CDR1 is SGHKS and CDR2 YYEKEE (reference sequence). This CDR3 reads CASSLFGLGEKLFF. CDR3 coding DNA: TGTGCCAGCAGCTTGTTCGGCTTGGGTGAAAAACTGTTTTTT.

This clone was counted a few times. The chain couples TRBV28 to TRBJ1-5; 8 bases are a match to TRBD1. CDR1 is MDHEN, CDR2 SYDVKM, per germline. The CDR3 is 14 residues long. The V gene end was trimmed by 7 bases and the J gene end by 6 bases; junction bases not matched to a gene: 8. The CDR3 nucleotides read TGTGCCAGCACCAGGACAGGGATGAGTCAGCCCCAGCATTTT. Translation: CASTRTGMSQPQHF. Looking up the rest from reference TRBV28 and TRBJ1-5 gives the full variable domain: DVKVTQSSRYLVKRTGEKVFLECVQDMDHENMFWYRQDPGLGLRLIYFSYDVKMKEKGDIPEGYSVSREKKERFSLILESASTNQTSMYLCASTRTGMSQPQHFGDGTRLSIL.